Below are 7 T cell receptor beta chains sequenced from a single sample in a study of response to subunit inactivated influenza vaccine. TCRdb fed the RT-PCR reads into MiXCR, producing one record per CDR3 protein. The sample includes almost 600,000 distinct CDR3 sequences, 13% to 15% of them seen just once. The input for sequencing was PBMCs from blood, taken 11 to 12 days after vaccination. All receptors derive from a man aged 45-65 years who received an inactivated influenza vaccine.

The V and J genes are TRBV30 and TRBJ2-4, with 16 bases lining up with TRBD2. J was trimmed by 8 bases and V by 2 bases; bases with no gene match: 6. CDR3 length equals 16 residues. Germline CDR1 is GTSNPN and CDR2 is SVGIG (reference sequence). The CDR3 spells CAWSKGLAGGLDIQYF. The CDR3 region has the DNA TGTGCCTGGAGTAAGGGACTAGCGGGAGGGCTTGACATTCAGTACTTC.

This clonotype was picked up many times. V and J are TRBV24-1 and TRBJ2-1; D unresolved. In germline, CDR1 is KGHDR, CDR2 SFDVKD. This CDR3 region has 13 residues. V was trimmed by 5 bases and J by 4 bases, leaving 8 bases between them. Here the CDR3 DNA reads TGTGCCACCAGTGGGGTAGAATACAATGAGCAGTTCTTC. Translating gives CATSGVEYNEQFF.

V and J are TRBV7-2 and TRBJ2-1; TRBD2 aligns across 7 bases. The trim removed 0 bases at V and 1 base at J, leaving 6 bases unmatched. This CDR3 is 17 amino acids long. From germline, CDR1 is SGHTA and CDR2 FQGNSA. CDR3 DNA sequence: TGTGCCAGCAGCTTAGCGGTCTGGGGGGGATCCTACAATGAGCAGTTCTTC. Translating it yields CASSLAVWGGSYNEQFF.

Only one count was recorded for this clonotype. The chain uses TRBV5-4 and TRBJ2-7, with TRBD1 identical over 8 bases. The CDR3 has 15 residues. J was trimmed by 3 bases and V by 4 bases; bases with no gene match: 9. Looked up from germline, CDR1 is SGHNT and CDR2 is YYREEE (reference sequence). DNA of the CDR3: TGTGCCAGCAGCCCGGGACAGGCGCAAATCTACGAGCAGTACTTC. Translating gives CASSPGQAQIYEQYF.

This chain uses TRBV18 with TRBJ2-4; D possibly matches TRBD1 or TRBD2 (5 bases each). Germline-derived CDR1 and CDR2 are KGHSH and LQKENI. V lost 3 bases and J lost 0, with 12 bases in between. This CDR3 is built from 16 residues. The CDR3 region has the DNA TGTGCCAGCTCACCTGAATCTGGGACAGCCAAAAACATTCAGTACTTC. It specifies CASSPESGTAKNIQYF. Drawing the rest from reference TRBV18 and TRBJ2-4, the complete variable domain is NAGVMQNPRHLVRRRGQEARLRCSPMKGHSHVYWYRQLPEEGLKFMVYLQKENIIDESGMPKERFSAEFPKEGPSILRIQQVVRGDSAAYFCASSPESGTAKNIQYFGAGTRLSVL.

The chain uses TRBV6-2 or TRBV6-3 and TRBJ2-7; TRBD2 aligns across 10 bases. This CDR3 spans 16 amino acids. The V gene's germline CDR1 is MNHEY and CDR2 SVGEGT. With V trimmed by 4 bases and J by 5 bases, 11 bases remained unmatched. The chain's CDR3 is CASSLLAGDLVNEQYF. Written as DNA, the CDR3 is TGTGCCAGCAGTTTGCTAGCGGGAGACTTGGTTAACGAGCAGTACTTC.

This clonotype was seen more than once but under ten times. As DNA, the CDR3 is TGTGCCAGCAGACCCGGACTAGAGTACACCGGGGAGCTGTTTTTT. This translates into CASRPGLEYTGELFF. V gene TRBV6-2 or TRBV6-3 combines with J gene TRBJ2-2, with TRBD2 identical over 7 bases. The germline V gene has CDR1 MNHEY and CDR2 SVGEGT. This CDR3 has 15 residues. Trimming at V came to 6 bases and at J to 3 bases, leaving 7 bases not matched to a gene.